Described below is a single T cell receptor beta chain sequence and its context. CDR3 length: 21 amino acids. Germline CDR1 reads LGHDT; CDR2 reads YNNKEL (reference sequence). J was trimmed by 0 bases and V by 6 bases; bases with no gene match: 17. These data are taken from a study of blood T cell repertoires in COVID-19. Study at large: The cDNA or gDNA used as material had been derived from T cells, B-cell-depleted T cells, or PBMCs.

Living in under 30 US areas, the participants were between about 18 and 95 years of age. Grouping used clinical history reported by participants in a survey and questionnaire. Two consecutive negative NP/OP PCR tests, clearance, or resolved symptoms defined Cohort 3 recovery. TCRdb's table, derived via immunoSEQ multiplex PCR, lists solely in-frame clones and lacks some. Found here are about 190,000 clones, approximately 78% of them singletons; the top ten hold 17%. Sequenced: PBMCs or T cells enriched from blood (not recorded which). The V and J genes are TRBV3-1 (or the pseudogene TRBV3-2) and TRBJ2-1; 13 positions match TRBD2. The clonotype comes from a woman aged 45-59 years who had recovered from COVID-19. CDR3 protein: CASRGMNTGTSGVYSYNEQFF. For the CDR3, the DNA is TGTGCCAGCAGGGGAATGAATACCGGGACTAGCGGGGTTTACTCCTACAATGAGCAGTTCTTC.